The 13 T cell receptor beta chains reported below all come from one sample, sequenced in a study of Graves' ophthalmopathy and Graves' hyperthyroidism. RNA served as the template for amplifying TCR beta CDR3 regions. The authors performed first-round RT-PCR with HTBI primers and then a second-round multiplex PCR. Via MiXCR, TCRdb re-called the multiplex PCR reads, giving one row per CDR3 protein. This sample has over 500,000 distinct CDR3 sequences, with 20% to 25% found just once. Sequences were obtained from peripheral blood. The origin of the receptors is a woman between 18 and 29 years old with stable Graves' hyperthyroidism. Some clones in this sample may be carry-over from other donors' samples.

This clonotype was detected many times. The V gene is TRBV24-1, the J gene TRBJ1-5, with TRBD1 as a possible D gene (5 bases). Germline-derived CDR1 and CDR2 are KGHDR and SFDVKD. The CDR3 contains 17 residues. Trimming took 1 base from V and 0 from J, leaving 12 bases between them. The CDR3 sequence: CATSDFAQGISNQPQHF. The CDR3 coding sequence is TGTGCCACCAGTGATTTTGCCCAGGGTATTAGCAATCAGCCCCAGCATTTT.

This clonotype occurred many times. The V call is TRBV20-1, the J call TRBJ1-2, with 7 bases fitting TRBD1. Germline V lookup: CDR1 DFQATT, CDR2 SNEGSKA (reference sequence). This CDR3 comprises 16 residues. Trimming took 3 bases from V and 4 from J; bases not matched to a gene: 14. As DNA, the CDR3 is TGCAGTGCTAGTCCGGACAGGCGCGATTTCCGCTATGGCTACACCTTC. Protein product: CSASPDRRDFRYGYTF.

This clonotype was counted a few times. CDR3 sequence reads: CASSLRMENYGYTF. In DNA, the CDR3 is TGTGCCAGCAGCCTGAGGATGGAAAACTATGGCTACACCTTC. The chain is built from TRBV5-6 and TRBJ1-2; no firm D call. The CDR3 has 14 amino acids. Trimming pared 4 bases from V and 2 bases from J, leaving 12 bases between. CDR1 SGHDT and CDR2 YYEEEE come from the germline V gene.

This clonotype was seen at least ten times. The chain uses TRBV20-1 and TRBJ1-1; D call uncertain. Germline V gene sequence: CDR1 DFQATT, CDR2 SNEGSKA (reference sequence). This CDR3 is 14 amino acids long. Trimming stripped 5 bases from V and 0 bases from J, with 13 bases between. CDR3 region: CSAGLQVMNTEAFF. The CDR3 nucleotides read TGCAGTGCTGGGCTTCAGGTTATGAACACTGAAGCTTTCTTT.

J is TRBJ1-5 and V is TRBV28, with D perhaps matching TRBD1 (6 bases). This CDR3 comprises 17 residues. The V end was cut by 5 bases, the J end by 2 bases, with 19 bases between. Germline CDR1 is MDHEN and CDR2 is SYDVKM. In DNA form, the CDR3 reads TGTGCCAGCAGTCGCCGGGACATAAGAGGGGGCAATCAGCCCCAGCATTTT. Protein: CASSRRDIRGGNQPQHF. The full variable domain, in which reference TRBV28 and TRBJ1-5 provide the parts outside the CDR3, is DVKVTQSSRYLVKRTGEKVFLECVQDMDHENMFWYRQDPGLGLRLIYFSYDVKMKEKGDIPEGYSVSREKKERFSLILESASTNQTSMYLCASSRRDIRGGNQPQHFGDGTRLSIL.

This clonotype has ten or more counts. This chain uses TRBV6-2 or TRBV6-3 with TRBJ1-1; the D is unclear. The V gene lost 0 bases and the J gene lost 5 bases, with 19 bases spanning the gap. Looked up from germline, CDR1 is MNHEY and CDR2 is SVGEGT. The CDR3 is 17 residues long. The CDR3 region is CASSYSITSVKGTEAFF. CDR3 sequence (DNA): TGTGCCAGCAGTTACTCGATAACCTCGGTCAAAGGAACTGAAGCTTTCTTT.

Of note for this clonotype: This may come from a read error, since a much larger clone is one base off. The chain combines TRBV12-3 or TRBV12-4 with TRBJ2-2; 9 bases fit TRBD2. The CDR3 runs 17 residues. The V and J ends lost 3 bases and 6 bases, in that order; junction bases with no gene match: 11. DNA of the CDR3: TGTGCCAGCAGTTTTACTTGCGGGAGGGCCGGAGCCGGGGAGCTGTTTTTT. It is translated as CASSFTCGRAGAGELFF.

This clonotype has ten or more counts. J is TRBJ2-7 and V is TRBV6-5, with a tentative D call TRBD1 (5 bases). This CDR3 contains 15 residues. The germline CDR1 and CDR2 sequences are MNHEY and SVGAGI. Trimming left V 2 bases short and J 1 base short, with 12 bases between. CDR3 DNA sequence: TGTGCCAGCAGTTACATCGGGCAGGGTTCCTACGAGCAGTACTTC. This encodes CASSYIGQGSYEQYF.

This clonotype was recorded at least ten times. The chain uses TRBV5-1 and TRBJ2-7; 7 positions match TRBD1. The V segment lost 4 bases and the J segment 4 bases; nucleotides outside the gene matches: 11. This CDR3 has 15 amino acids. The V gene's germline CDR1 is SGHRS and CDR2 YFSETQ. DNA for the CDR3: TGCGCCAGCAGCCAAGGACAGGAAATGTCTTACGAGCAGTACTTC. This translates into CASSQGQEMSYEQYF.

In its sample, this clonotype was seen many times. The rearrangement links TRBV28 to TRBJ1-5; D not certain. V was trimmed by 7 bases and J by 3 bases, leaving 13 bases between them. Germline V gene lookup returns CDR1 MDHEN and CDR2 SYDVKM. The CDR3 is 14 residues long. In DNA form, the CDR3 reads TGTGCCAGCACGTACGGGTCTTTCAATCAGCCCCAGCATTTT. Encoded protein: CASTYGSFNQPQHF.

This clonotype occurred many times. The V gene is TRBV20-1, the J gene TRBJ2-5; TRBD1 agrees at 7 bases. The V and J ends lost 5 bases and 1 base, in that order; junction bases with no gene match: 4. The CDR3 contains 13 residues. Germline V gene sequence: CDR1 DFQATT, CDR2 SNEGSKA (reference sequence). CDR3 sequence (DNA): TGCAGTGCTTGCCGGGACAGCCAAGAGACCCAGTACTTC. Translating it yields CSACRDSQETQYF.

This clonotype was detected many times. V gene TRBV6-5 combines with J gene TRBJ2-5; TRBD2 is a possible D gene (7 bases). The V end was cut by 2 bases, the J end by 2 bases, with 21 bases between. Looked up from germline, CDR1 is MNHEY and CDR2 is SVGAGI. The CDR3 is 18 amino acids. Here the CDR3 reads CASSYPPSWGGQQETQYF. CDR3 nucleotides: TGTGCCAGCAGTTACCCTCCCTCGTGGGGGGGCCAACAAGAGACCCAGTACTTC.

This clonotype has a count of ten or more. The CDR3 coding sequence is TGTGCCAGCAGCTTGCAGATGGAGCGGGAGGGAGGCTCCTACGAGCAGTACTTC. It translates to CASSLQMEREGGSYEQYF. This rearrangement joins TRBV11-2 to TRBJ2-7, with 10 bases fitting TRBD2. This CDR3 contains 18 residues. From germline, CDR1 is SGHAT and CDR2 FQNNGV. V lost 3 bases to trimming and J lost 0 bases; unmatched junction nucleotides: 11.